This T cell receptor (beta chain) is from a study of blood T cells in healthy people across ages. A second PCR, run for about 7 to 11 cycles, used a sample-barcoded 5' primer plus a J-beta primer mix. MiXCR, applied by TCRdb to the 5' RACE reads, yields one record per CDR3 protein. The sample has around 1.7 million distinct CDR3 sequences; roughly 28% are singletons. V shed 4 bases, J shed 5 bases, and the junction held 10 bases outside the gene matches. The CDR3 loop spans 15 amino acids. The germline V gene has CDR1 MNHEY and CDR2 SVGEGT. This clonotype was found a few times. The sample comprised blood. The sequence came from a woman aged 30 to 39 in good health. V is TRBV6-2 or TRBV6-3 and J is TRBJ1-1; 7 nucleotides match TRBD1. This chain's CDR3 is CASSFAFTGATEAFF. CDR3 nucleotide sequence: TGTGCCAGCAGTTTCGCCTTTACAGGGGCGACTGAAGCTTTCTTT.